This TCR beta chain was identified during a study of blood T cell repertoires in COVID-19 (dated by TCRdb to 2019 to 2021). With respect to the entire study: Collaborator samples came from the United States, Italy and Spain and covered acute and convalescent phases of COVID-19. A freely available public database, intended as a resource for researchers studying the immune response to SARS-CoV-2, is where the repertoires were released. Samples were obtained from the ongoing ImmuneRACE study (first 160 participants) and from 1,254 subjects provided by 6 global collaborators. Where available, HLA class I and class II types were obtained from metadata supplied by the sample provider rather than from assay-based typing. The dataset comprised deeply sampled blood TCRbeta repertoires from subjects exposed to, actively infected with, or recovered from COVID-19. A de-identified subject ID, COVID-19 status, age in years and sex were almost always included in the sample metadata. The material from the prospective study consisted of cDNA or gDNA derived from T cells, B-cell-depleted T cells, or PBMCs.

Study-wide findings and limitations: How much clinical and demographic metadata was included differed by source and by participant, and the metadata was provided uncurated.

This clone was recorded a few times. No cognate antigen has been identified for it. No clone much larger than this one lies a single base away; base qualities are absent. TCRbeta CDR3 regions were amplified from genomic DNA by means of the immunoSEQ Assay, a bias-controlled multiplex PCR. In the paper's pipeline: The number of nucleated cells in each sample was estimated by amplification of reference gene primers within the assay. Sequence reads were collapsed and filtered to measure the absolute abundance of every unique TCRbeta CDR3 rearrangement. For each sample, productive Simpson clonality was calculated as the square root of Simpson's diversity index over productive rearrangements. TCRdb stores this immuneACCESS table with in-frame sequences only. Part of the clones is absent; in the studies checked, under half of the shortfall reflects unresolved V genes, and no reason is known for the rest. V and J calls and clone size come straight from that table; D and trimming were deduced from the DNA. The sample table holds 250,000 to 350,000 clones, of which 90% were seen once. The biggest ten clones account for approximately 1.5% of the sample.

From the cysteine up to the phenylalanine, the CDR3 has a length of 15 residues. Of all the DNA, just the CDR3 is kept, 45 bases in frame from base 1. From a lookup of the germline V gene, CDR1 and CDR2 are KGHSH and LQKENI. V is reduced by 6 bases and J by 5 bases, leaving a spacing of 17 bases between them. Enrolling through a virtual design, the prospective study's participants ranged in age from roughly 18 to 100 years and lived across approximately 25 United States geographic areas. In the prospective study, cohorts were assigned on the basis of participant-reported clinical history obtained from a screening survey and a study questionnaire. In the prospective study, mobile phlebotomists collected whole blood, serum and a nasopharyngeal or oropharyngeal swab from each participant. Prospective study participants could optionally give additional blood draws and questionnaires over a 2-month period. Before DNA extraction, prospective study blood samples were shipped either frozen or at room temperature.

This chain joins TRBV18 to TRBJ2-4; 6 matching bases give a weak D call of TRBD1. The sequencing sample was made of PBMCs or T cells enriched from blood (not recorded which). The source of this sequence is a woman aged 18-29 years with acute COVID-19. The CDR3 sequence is CASSRVTGFQNIQYF. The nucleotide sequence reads TGTGCCAGCTCTCGGGTAACAGGGTTCCAAAACATTCAGTACTTC.